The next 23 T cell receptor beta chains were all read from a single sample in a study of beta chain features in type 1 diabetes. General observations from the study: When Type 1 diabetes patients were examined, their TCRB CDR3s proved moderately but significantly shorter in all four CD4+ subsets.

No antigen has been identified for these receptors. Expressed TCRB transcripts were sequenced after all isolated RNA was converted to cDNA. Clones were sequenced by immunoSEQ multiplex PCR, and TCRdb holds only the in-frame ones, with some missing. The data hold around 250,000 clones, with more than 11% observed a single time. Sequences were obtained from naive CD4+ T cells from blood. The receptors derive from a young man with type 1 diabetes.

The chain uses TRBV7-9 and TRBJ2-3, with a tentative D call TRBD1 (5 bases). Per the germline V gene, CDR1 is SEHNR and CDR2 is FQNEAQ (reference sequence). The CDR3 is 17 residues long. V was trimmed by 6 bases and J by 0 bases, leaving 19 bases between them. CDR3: CASRTAVFDPSTDTQYF. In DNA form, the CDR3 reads TGTGCCAGCAGGACAGCTGTATTTGACCCTAGCACAGATACGCAGTATTTT.

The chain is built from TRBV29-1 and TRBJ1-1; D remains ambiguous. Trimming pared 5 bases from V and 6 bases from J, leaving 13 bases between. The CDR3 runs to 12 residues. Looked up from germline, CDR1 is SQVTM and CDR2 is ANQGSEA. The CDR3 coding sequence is TGCAGCGTTTCGGTTTCAAGTGCTGAAGCTTTCTTT. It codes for CSVSVSSAEAFF.

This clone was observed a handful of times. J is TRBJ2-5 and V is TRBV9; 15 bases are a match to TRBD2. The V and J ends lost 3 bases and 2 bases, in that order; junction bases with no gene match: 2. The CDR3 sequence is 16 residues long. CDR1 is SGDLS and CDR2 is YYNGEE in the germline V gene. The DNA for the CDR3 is TGTGCCAGCAGCGCGGGGACTAGCGGGGGGCAAGAGACCCAGTACTTC. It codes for CASSAGTSGGQETQYF. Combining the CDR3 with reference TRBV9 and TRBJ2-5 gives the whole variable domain DSGVTQTPKHLITATGQRVTLRCSPRSGDLSVYWYQQSLDQGLQFLIQYYNGEERAKGNILERFSAQQFPDLHSELNLSSLELGDSALYFCASSAGTSGGQETQYFGPGTRLLVL.

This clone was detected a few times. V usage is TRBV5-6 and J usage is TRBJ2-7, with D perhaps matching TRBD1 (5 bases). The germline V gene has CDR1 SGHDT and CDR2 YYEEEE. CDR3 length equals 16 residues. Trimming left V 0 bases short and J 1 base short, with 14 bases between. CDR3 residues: CASSLAAGKGSYEQYF. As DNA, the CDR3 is TGTGCCAGCAGCTTGGCTGCCGGAAAGGGGTCCTACGAGCAGTACTTC.

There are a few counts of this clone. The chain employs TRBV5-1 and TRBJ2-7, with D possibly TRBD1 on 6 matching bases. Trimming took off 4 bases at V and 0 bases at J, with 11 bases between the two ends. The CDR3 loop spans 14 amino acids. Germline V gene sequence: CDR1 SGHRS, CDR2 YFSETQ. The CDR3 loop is CASSEGHPSYEQYF. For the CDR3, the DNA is TGCGCCAGCAGCGAGGGACATCCCTCCTACGAGCAGTACTTC.

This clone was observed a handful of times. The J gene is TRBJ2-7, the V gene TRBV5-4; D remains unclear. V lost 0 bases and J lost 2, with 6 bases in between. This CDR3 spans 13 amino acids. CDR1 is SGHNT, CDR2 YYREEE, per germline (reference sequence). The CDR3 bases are TGTGCCAGCAGCTTGGGAGGTCCCTACGAGCAGTACTTC. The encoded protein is CASSLGGPYEQYF.

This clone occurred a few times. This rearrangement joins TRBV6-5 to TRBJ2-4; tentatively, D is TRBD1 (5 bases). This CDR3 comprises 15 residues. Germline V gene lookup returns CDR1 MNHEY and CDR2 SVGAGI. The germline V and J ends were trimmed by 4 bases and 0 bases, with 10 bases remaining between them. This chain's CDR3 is CASSSGQIAKNIQYF. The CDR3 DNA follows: TGTGCCAGCAGTTCCGGACAAATAGCCAAAAACATTCAGTACTTC.

In DNA, the CDR3 is TGCAGCGTTGAAGTCAGGCGACTAGCGCGGAGCCTCGATGAGCAGTTCTTC. This gives the protein CSVEVRRLARSLDEQFF. This rearrangement joins TRBV29-1 to TRBJ2-1; TRBD2 aligns across 8 bases. The germline V gene encodes CDR1 SQVTM and CDR2 ANQGSEA. This CDR3 region has 17 residues. Trimming at V came to 1 base and at J to 8 bases, leaving 16 bases not matched to a gene.

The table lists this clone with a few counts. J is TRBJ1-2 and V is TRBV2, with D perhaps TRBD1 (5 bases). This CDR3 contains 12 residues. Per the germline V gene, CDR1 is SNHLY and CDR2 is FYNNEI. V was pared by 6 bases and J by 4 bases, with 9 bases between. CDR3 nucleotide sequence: TGTGCCAGCAGGAGGACACCCTATGGCTACACCTTC. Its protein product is CASRRTPYGYTF.

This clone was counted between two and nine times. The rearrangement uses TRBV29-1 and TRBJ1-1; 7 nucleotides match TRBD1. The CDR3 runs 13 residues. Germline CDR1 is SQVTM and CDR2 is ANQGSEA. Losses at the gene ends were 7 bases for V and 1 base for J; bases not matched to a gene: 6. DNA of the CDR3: TGCAGCGGATCACAGGGGACGAACACTGAAGCTTTCTTT. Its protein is CSGSQGTNTEAFF.

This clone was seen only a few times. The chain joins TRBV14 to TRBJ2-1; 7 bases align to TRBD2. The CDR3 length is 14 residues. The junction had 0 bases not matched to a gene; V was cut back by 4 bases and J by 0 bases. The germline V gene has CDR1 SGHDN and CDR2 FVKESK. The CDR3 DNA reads TGTGCCAGCAGCCGCGGGAGCTCCTACAATGAGCAGTTCTTC. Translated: CASSRGSSYNEQFF.

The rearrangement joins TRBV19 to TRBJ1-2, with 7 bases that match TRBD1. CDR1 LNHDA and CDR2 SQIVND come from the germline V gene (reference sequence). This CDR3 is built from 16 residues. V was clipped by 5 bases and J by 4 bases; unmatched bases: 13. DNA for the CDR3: TGTGCCAGTAGTGCCCAAAGAGGACAGGCGACCTATGGCTACACCTTC. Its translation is CASSAQRGQATYGYTF.

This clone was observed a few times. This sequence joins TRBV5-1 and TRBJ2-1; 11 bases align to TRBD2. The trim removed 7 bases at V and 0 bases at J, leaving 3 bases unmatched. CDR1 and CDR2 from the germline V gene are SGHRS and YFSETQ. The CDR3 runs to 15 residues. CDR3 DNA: TGCGCCAGCGGGACTAGCGGTAGCTCCTACAATGAGCAGTTCTTC. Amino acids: CASGTSGSSYNEQFF.

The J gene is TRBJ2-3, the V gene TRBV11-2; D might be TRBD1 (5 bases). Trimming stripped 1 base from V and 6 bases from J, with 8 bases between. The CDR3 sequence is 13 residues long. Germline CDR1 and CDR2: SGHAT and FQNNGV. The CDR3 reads CASSLGTLDTQYF. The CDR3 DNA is TGTGCCAGCAGCTTAGGGACACTGGATACGCAGTATTTT. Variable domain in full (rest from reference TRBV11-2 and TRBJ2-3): EAGVAQSPRYKIIEKRQSVAFWCNPISGHATLYWYQQILGQGPKLLIQFQNNGVVDDSQLPKDRFSAERLKGVDSTLKIQPAKLEDSAVYLCASSLGTLDTQYFGPGTRLTVL.

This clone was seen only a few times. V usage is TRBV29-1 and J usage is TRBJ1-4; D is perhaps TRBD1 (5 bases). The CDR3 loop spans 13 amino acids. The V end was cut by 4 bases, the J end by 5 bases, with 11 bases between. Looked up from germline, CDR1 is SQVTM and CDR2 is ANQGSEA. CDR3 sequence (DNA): TGCAGCGTTGCAGGGATGGGGAATGAAAAACTGTTTTTT. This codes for CSVAGMGNEKLFF.

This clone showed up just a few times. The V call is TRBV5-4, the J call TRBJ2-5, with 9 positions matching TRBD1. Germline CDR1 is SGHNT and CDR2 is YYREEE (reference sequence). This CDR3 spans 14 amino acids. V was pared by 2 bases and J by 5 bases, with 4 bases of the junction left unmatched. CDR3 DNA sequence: TGTGCCAGCAGCTTACAGGGGGCTGGCGAGACCCAGTACTTC. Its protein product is CASSLQGAGETQYF. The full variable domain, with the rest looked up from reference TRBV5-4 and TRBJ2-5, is ETGVTQSPTHLIKTRGQQVTLRCSSQSGHNTVSWYQQALGQGPQFIFQYYREEENGRGNFPPRFSGLQFPNYSSELNVNALELDDSALYLCASSLQGAGETQYFGPGTRLLVL.

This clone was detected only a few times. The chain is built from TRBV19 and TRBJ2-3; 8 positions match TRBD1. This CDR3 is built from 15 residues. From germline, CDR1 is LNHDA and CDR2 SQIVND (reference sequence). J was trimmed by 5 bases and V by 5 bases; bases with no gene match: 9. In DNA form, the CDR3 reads TGTGCCAGTAGTCTCGGACAGGGTTTCCTAGATACGCAGTATTTT. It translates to CASSLGQGFLDTQYF.

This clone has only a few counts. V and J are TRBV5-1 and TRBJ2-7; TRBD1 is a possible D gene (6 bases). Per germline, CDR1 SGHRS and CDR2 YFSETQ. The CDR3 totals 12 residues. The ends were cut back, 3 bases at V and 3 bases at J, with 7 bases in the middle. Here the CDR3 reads CASSSTGYEQYF. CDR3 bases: TGCGCCAGCAGCTCGACAGGCTACGAGCAGTACTTC. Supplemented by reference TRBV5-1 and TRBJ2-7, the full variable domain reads KAGVTQTPRYLIKTRGQQVTLSCSPISGHRSVSWYQQTPGQGLQFLFEYFSETQRNKGNFPGRFSGRQFSNSRSEMNVSTLELGDSALYLCASSSTGYEQYFGPGTRLTVT.

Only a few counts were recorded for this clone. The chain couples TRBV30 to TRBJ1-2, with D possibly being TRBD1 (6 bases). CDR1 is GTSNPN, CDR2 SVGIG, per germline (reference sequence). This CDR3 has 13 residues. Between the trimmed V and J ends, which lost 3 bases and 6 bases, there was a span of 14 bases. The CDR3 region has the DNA TGTGCCTGGAGGAAGGGGGTGGCGGATGGCTACACCTTC. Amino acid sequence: CAWRKGVADGYTF. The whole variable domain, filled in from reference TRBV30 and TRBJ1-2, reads SQTIHQWPATLVQPVGSPLSLECTVEGTSNPNLYWYRQAAGRGLQLLFYSVGIGQISSEVPQNLSASRPQDRQFILSSKKLLLSDSGFYLCAWRKGVADGYTFGSGTRLTVV.

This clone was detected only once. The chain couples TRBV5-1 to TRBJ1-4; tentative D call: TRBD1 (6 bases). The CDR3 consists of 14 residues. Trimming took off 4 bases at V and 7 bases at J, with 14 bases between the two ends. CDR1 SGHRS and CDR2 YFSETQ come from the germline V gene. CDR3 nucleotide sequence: TGCGCCAGCAGCCCACAGGGTAGAAGTGAAAAACTGTTTTTT. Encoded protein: CASSPQGRSEKLFF.

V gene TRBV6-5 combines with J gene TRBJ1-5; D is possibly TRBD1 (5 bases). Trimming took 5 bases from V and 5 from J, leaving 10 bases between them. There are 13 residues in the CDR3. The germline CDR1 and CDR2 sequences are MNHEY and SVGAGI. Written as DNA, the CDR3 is TGTGCCAGCAGTAGGGGTGTACATCAGCCCCAGCATTTT. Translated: CASSRGVHQPQHF.

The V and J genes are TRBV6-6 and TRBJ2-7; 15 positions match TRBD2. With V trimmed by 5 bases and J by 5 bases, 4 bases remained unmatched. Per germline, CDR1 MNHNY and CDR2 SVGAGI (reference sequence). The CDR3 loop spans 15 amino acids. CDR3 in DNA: TGTGCCAGCAGTGGGACTAGCGGGGGGCCCAACGAGCAGTACTTC. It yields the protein CASSGTSGGPNEQYF.

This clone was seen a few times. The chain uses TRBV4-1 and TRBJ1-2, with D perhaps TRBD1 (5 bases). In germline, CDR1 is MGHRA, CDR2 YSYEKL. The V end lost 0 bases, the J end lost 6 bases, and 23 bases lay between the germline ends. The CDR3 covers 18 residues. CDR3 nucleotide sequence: TGCGCCAGCAGCCAAGAAAGTTTCCTTGTCAGGGAGGAGGATGGCTACACCTTC. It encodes CASSQESFLVREEDGYTF.